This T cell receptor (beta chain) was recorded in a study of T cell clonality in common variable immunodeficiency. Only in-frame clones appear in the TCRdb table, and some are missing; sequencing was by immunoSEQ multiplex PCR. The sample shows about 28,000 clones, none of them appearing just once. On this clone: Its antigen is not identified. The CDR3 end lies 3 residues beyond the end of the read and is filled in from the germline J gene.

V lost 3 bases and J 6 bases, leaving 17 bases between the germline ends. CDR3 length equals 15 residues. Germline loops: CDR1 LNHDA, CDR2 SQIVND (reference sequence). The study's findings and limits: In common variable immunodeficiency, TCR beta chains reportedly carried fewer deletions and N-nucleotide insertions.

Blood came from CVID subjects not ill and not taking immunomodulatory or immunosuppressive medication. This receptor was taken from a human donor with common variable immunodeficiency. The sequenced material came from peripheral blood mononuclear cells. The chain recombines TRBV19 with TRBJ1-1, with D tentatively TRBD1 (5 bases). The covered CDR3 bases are TGTGCCAGTAGTATTGGGGTGGGAGGACATCCTGAA. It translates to CASSIGVGGHPE. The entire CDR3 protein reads CASSIGVGGHPEAFF.